The present entry profiles one T cell receptor (beta chain) with its context. The sample originates from a study of Graves' ophthalmopathy and Graves' hyperthyroidism. RNA transcripts served as template for amplifying TCR beta CDR3 sequences. The workflow started with a first-round RT-PCR run with HTBI primers and then moved on to a second-round multiplex PCR. Each CDR3 protein gets one entry after TCRdb re-called the multiplex PCR reads with MiXCR. Here the sample spans hundreds of thousands of distinct CDR3 sequences, about 38% being singletons. Trimming shortened V by 3 bases and J by 2 bases, and 10 bases separated the two germline ends. CDR3 length: 13 residues. Germline V gene sequence: CDR1 DFQATT, CDR2 SNEGSKA (reference sequence). Every ophthalmopathy donor presented moderate-to-severe activity, CAS ≥3, NOSPECS ≥4 and duration under 3 months. Diagnosis was based on clinical symptoms, serum thyroxine, TRAb, thyroid ultrasound and orbital computed tomography. A 10 ml volume of fresh peripheral blood provided the PBMCs.

The receptor was derived from an adult man with Graves' ophthalmopathy. The sample comprised peripheral blood. The chain joins TRBV20-1 to TRBJ1-2; D remains ambiguous. The CDR3 protein is CSASRDGNYGYTF. The DNA for the CDR3 is TGCAGTGCTAGTCGCGATGGAAACTATGGCTACACCTTC.